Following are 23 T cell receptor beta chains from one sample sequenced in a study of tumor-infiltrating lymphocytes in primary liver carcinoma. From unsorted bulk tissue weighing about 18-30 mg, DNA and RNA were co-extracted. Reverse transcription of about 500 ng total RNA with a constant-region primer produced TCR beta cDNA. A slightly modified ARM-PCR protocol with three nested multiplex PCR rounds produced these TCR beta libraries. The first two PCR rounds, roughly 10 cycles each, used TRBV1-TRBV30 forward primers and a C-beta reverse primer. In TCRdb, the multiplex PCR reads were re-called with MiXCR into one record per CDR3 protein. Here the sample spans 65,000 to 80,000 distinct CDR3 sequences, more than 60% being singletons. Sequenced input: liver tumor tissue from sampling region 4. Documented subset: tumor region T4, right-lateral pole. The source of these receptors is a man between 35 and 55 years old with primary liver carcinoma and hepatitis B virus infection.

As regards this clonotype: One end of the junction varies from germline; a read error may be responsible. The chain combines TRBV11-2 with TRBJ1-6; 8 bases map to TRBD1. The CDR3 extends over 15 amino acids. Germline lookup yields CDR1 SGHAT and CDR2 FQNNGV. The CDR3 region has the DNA TGTGCCAACAGCTCGATAGGACAGGGAAATTCACCCCTCCACTTT. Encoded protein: CANSSIGQGNSPLHF.

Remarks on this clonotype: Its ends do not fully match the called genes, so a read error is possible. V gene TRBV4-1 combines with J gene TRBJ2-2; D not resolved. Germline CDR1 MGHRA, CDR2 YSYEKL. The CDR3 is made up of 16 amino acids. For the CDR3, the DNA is TGCGCCAGTAGCCAAGAGCTGGCCGCGTGGGCCGGGGAGCTGTTTTTT. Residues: CASSQELAAWAGELFF.

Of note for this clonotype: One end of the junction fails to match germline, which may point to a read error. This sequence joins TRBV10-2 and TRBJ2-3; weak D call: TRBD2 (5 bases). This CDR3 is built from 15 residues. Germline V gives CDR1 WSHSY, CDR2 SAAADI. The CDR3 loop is CVSSPGLPLADTQYF. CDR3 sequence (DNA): TGTGTCTCTTCACCTGGACTTCCGTTGGCAGATACGCAGTATTTT.

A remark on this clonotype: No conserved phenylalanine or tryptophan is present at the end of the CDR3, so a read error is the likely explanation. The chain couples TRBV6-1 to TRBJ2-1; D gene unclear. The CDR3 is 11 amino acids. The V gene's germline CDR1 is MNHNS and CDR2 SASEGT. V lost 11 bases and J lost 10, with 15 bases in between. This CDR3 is CAYSLPTEQFL. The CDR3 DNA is TGTGCCTACAGCCTTCCGACAGAGCAGTTCCTC.

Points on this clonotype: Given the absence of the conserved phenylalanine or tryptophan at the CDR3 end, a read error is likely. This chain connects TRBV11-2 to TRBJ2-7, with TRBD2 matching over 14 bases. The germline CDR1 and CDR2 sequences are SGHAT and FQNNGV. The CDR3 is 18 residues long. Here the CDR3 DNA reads TGTACCAGCAGCTTATCCGTTAGACTAGCGGGAGGGGGGTACGAGCAGTACTTA. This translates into CTSSLSVRLAGGGYEQYL.

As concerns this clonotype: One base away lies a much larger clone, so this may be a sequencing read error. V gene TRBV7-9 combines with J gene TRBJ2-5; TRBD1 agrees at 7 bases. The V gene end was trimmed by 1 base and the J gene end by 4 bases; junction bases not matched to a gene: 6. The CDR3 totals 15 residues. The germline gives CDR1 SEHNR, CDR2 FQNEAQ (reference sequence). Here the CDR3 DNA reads TGTGCCAGCAGCTTAGTAAGGACAGGACGAGAGACCCAGTACTTC. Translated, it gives CASSLVRTGRETQYF.

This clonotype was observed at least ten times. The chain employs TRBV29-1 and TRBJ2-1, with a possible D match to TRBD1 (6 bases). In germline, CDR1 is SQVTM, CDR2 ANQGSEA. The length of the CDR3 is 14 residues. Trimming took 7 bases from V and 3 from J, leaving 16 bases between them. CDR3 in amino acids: CSALGRGGYNEQFF. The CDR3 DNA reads TGCAGCGCCCTCGGCAGGGGTGGCTACAATGAGCAGTTCTTC.

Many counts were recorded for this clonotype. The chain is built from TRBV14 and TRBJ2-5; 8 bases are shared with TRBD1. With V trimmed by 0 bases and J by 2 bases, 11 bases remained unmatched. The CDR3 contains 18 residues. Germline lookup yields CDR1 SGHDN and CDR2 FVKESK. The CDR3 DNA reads TGTGCCAGCAGCCAAGATCAAGTAGGCAGGGGGCCTCAAGAGACCCAGTACTTC. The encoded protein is CASSQDQVGRGPQETQYF.

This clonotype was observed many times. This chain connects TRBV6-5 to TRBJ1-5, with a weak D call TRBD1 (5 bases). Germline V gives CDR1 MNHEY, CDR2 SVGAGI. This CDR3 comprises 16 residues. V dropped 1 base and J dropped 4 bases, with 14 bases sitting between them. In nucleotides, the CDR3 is TGTGCCAGCAGTTACTGGGGCTTAGGGGAAAATCAGCCCCAGCATTTT. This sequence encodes CASSYWGLGENQPQHF.

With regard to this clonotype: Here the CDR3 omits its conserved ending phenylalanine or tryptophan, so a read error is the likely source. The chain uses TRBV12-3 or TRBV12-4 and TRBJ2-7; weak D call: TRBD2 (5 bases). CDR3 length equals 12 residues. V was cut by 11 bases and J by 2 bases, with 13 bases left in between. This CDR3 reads CAGSPGTYEQYS. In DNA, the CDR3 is TGTGCCGGTAGCCCGGGAACCTACGAGCAGTACTCC.

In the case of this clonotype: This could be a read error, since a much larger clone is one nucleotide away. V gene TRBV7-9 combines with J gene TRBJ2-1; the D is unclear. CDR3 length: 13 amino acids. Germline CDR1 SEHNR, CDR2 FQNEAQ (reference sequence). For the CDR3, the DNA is TGTGACAGCAGCGTTCGACTTGGGAATGAGCAGTTCTTC. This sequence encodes CDSSVRLGNEQFF. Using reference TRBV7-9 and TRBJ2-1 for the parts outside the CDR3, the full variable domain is DTGVSQNPRHKITKRGQNVTFRCDPISEHNRLYWYRQTLGQGPEFLTYFQNEAQLEKSRLLSDRFSAERPKGSFSTLEIQRTEQGDSAMYLCDSSVRLGNEQFFGPGTRLTVL.

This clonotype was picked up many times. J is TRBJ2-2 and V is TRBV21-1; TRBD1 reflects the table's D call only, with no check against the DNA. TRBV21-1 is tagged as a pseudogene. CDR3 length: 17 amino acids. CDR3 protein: CASSKRLGQGNTGELFF. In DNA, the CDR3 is TGTGCCAGCAGCAAAAGACTAGGACAGGGGAACACCGGGGAGCTGTTTTTT.

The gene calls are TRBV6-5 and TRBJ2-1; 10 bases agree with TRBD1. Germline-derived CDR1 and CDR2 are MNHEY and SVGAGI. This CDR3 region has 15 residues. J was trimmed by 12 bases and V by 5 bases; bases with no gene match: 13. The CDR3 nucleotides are TGTGCCAGCAGTGGCACCGGGACAGGGGACAGTGGGCAGTTCTTC. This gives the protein CASSGTGTGDSGQFF.

This chain's CDR3 is CASSPGHHTDARYF. The DNA for the CDR3 is TGTGCCAGCAGCCCCGGACACCACACAGATGCGCGGTATTTT. V and J are TRBV11-3 and TRBJ2-3; D is possibly TRBD1 (5 bases). Germline V gene data show CDR1 as SGHNT and CDR2 as YENEEA. CDR3 length equals 14 residues. The ends were cut back, 5 bases at V and 14 bases at J, with 23 bases in the middle.

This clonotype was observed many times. CDR3 coding DNA: TGTGCCAGCGGCACGGGCATTCAAGACAACACCTTC. Amino acids: CASGTGIQDNTF. V gene TRBV12-3 or TRBV12-4 combines with J gene TRBJ1-2; D is unresolved. The V end was cut by 8 bases, the J end by 12 bases, with 19 bases between. This CDR3 spans 12 amino acids.

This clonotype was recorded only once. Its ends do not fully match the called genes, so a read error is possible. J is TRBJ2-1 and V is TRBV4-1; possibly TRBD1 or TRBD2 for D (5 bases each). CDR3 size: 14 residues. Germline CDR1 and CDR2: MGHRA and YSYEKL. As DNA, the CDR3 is TGCGCCAACAGCCCCCCCGGGGCTTACAATGAGCAGTTCTTC. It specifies CANSPPGAYNEQFF.

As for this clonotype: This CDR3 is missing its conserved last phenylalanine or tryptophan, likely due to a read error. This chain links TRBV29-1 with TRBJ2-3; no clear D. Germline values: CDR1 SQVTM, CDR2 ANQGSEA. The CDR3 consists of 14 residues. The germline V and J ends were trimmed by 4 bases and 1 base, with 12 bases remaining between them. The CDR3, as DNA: TGCAGCGTTGGAACTAATTCCGGCACAGATACGCAGTATTGT. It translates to CSVGTNSGTDTQYC.

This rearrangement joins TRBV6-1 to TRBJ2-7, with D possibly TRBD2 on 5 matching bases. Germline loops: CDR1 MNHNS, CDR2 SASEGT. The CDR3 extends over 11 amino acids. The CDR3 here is CASSRRPEQYF. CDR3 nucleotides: TGTGCTAGCTCCAGGAGGCCCGAGCAGTACTTC.

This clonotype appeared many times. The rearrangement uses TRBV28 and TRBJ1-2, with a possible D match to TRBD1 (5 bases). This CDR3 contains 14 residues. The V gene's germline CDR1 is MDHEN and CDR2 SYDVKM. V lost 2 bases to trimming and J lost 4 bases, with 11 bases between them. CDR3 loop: CASSLKGRGYGYTF. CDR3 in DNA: TGTGCCAGCAGTTTAAAGGGAAGGGGCTATGGCTACACCTTC.

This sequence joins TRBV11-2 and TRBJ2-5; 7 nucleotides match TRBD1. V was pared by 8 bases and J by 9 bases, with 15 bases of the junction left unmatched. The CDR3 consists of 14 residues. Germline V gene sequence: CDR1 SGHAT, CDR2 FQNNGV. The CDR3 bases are TGTGCCAGCGGACTGACAGGGCCCGCGGTGGCCCAGTACTTC. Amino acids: CASGLTGPAVAQYF.

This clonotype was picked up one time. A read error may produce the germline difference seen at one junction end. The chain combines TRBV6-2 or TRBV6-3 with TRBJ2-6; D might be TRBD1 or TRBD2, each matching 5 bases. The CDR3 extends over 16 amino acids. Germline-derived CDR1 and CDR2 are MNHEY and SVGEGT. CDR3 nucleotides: TGTGCCAGCAGTTTAGGTCAGGGAACTAGGGCCAATGTCCTGACTTTC. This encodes CASSLGQGTRANVLTF.

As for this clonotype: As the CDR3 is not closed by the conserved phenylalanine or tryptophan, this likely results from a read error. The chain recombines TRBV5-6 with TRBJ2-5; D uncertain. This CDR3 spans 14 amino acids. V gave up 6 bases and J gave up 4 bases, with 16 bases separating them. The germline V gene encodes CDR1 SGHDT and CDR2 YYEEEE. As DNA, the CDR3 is TGTGCCAGCACCTCCCTATCAGGTGCAGAGACCCAGTACATC. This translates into CASTSLSGAETQYI.

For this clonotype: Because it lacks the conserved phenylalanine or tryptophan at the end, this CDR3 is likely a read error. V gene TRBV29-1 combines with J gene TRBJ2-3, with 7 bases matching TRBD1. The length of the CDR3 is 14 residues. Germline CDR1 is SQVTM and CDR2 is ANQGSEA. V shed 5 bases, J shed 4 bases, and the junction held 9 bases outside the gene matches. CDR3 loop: CSVNGQVAPDTQYS. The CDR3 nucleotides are TGCAGCGTTAATGGACAGGTCGCCCCAGATACGCAGTATTCT.